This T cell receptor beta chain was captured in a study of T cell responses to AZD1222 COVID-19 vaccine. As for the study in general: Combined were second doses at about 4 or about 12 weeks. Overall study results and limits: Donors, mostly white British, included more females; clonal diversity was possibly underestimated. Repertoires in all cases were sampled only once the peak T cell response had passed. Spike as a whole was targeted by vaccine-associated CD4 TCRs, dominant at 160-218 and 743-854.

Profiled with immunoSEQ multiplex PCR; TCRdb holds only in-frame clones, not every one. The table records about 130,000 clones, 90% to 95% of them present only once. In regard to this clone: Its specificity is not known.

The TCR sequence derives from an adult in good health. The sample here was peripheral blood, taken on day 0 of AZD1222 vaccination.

DNA for the CDR3: TGTGCCACCAGCAGAGATCGGTGGGCCGGGGAGCTGTTTTTT. Its translation is CATSRDRWAGELFF. The chain joins TRBV15 to TRBJ2-2; D is ambiguous. The CDR3 runs 14 residues. The germline CDR1 and CDR2 sequences are LNHNV and YYDKDF (reference sequence). V lost 0 bases and J lost 6, with 8 bases in between.